The T cell receptor beta chain under discussion was sequenced for a study of blood T cell repertoires in COVID-19. Study at large: Researchers got acute and convalescent COVID-19 samples from the United States, Italy and Spain. T cells, B-cell-depleted T cells, or PBMCs supplied cDNA or gDNA.

Enrollees, about 18 to 90 years old, lived in 24 US areas. Assignments of participants to cohorts depended upon their own reported clinical history. The protocol was immunoSEQ multiplex PCR, while the TCRdb copy is restricted to in-frame clones and leaves out a portion. The sample includes under 300,000 clones, around 90% of them seen just once. This clone appeared once. Sequenced input: PBMCs or T cells enriched from blood (not recorded which). This TCR was sampled from a woman between 40 and 50 years old who had been exposed to COVID-19.

CDR3 in amino acids: CASSLGDRVRATNEKLFF. The CDR3 region has the DNA TGTGCCAGCAGCTTAGGAGACAGGGTCCGTGCAACTAATGAAAAACTGTTTTTT. The chain carries TRBV11-3 and TRBJ1-4; 7 bases are shared with TRBD1. The CDR3 covers 18 residues. The trim removed 1 base at V and 0 bases at J, leaving 8 bases unmatched. Per the germline V gene, CDR1 is SGHNT and CDR2 is YENEEA. The full variable domain, completed using reference TRBV11-3 and TRBJ1-4, is EAGVVQSPRYKIIEKKQPVAFWCNPISGHNTLYWYLQNLGQGPELLIRYENEEAVDDSQLPKDRFSAERLKGVDSTLKIQPAELGDSAVYLCASSLGDRVRATNEKLFFGSGTQLSVL.